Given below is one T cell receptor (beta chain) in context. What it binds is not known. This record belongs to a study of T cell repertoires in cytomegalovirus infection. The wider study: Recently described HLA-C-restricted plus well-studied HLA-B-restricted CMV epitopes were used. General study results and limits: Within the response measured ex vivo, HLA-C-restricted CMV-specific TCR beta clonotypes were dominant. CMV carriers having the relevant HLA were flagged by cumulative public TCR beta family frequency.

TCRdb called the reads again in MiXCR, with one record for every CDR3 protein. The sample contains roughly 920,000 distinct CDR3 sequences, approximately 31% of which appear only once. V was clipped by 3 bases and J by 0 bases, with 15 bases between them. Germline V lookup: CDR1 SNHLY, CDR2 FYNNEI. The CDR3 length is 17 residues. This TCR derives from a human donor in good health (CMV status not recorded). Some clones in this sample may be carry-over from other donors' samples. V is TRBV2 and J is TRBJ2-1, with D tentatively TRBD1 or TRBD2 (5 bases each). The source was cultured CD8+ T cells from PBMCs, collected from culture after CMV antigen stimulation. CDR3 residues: CASSDPSGGSSYNEQFF. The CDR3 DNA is TGTGCCAGCAGTGACCCCAGTGGGGGAAGCTCCTACAATGAGCAGTTCTTC.